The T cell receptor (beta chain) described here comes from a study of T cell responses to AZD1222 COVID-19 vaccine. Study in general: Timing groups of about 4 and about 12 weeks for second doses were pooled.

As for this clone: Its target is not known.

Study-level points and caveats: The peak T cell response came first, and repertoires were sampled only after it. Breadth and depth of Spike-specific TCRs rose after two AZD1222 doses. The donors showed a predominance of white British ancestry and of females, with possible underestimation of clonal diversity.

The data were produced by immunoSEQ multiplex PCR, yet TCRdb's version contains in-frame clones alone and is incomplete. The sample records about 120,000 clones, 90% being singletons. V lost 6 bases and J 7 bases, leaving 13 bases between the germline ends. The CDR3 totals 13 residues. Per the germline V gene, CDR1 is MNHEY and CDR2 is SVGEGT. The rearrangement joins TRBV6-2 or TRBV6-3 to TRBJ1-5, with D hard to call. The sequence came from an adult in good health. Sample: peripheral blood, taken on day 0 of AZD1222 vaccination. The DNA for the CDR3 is TGTGCCAGCAGCTCGGGAGGGTGGCAGCCCCAGCATTTT. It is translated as CASSSGGWQPQHF.